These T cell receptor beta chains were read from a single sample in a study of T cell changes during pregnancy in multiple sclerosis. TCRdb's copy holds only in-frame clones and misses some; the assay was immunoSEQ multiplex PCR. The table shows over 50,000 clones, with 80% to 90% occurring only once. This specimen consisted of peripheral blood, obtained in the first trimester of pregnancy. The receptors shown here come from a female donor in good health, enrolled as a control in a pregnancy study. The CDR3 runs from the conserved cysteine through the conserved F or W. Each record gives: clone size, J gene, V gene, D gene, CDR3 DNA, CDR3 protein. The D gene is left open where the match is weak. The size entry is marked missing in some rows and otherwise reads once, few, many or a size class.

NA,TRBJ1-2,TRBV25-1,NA,TGTGCCAGCAGTGAAGGGAGGCCCTATGGCTACACCTTC,CASSEGRPYGYTF
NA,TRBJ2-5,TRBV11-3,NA,TGTGCCAGCAGCCATAACCCGACAGGCCAAGAGACCCAGTACTTC,CASSHNPTGQETQYF
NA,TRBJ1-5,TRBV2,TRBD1,TGTGCCAGCAGTGAGGGGGTAGGACAGGGGACACAGCCCCAGCATTTT,CASSEGVGQGTQPQHF
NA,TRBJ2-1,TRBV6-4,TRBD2,TGTGCCAGCAGTCCGGGACTAGCGGCCTACAATGAGCAGTTCTTC,CASSPGLAAYNEQFF
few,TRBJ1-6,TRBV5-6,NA,TGTGCCAGCAGCTTCCGTCAGGGTTATTCACCCCTCCACTTT,CASSFRQGYSPLHF
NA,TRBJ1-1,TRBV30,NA,TGTGCCTGGAGTGTGGGGGGGCAGGTAGCTTTCTTT,CAWSVGGQVAFF
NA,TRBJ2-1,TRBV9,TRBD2,TGTGCCAGCAGCCTACTAGCGGTCGGTGGCAATGAGCAGTTCTTC,CASSLLAVGGNEQFF
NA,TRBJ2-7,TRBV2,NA,TGTGCCAGCACATTGAGCTACGAGCAGTACTTC,CASTLSYEQYF
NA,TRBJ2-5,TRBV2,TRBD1,TGTGCCAGCAGGTACCAGACAGGGAAGCAGGAGACCCAGTACTTC,CASRYQTGKQETQYF
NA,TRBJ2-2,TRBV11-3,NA,TGTGCCAGCAGCTTAGGTGGACTGTACACCGGGGAGCTGTTTTTT,CASSLGGLYTGELFF
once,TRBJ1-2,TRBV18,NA,TGTGCCAGCTCACCCGGGGTCGACTATGGCTACACCTTC,CASSPGVDYGYTF
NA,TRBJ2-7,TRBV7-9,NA,TGTGCCAGCAGCTCCTTTGAGGGAGATCACGAAGAGCAGTACTTC,CASSSFEGDHEEQYF
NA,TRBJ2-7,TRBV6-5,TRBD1,TGTGCCAGCAGCTCCTGGACAGGGGGAAACGAGCAGTACTTC,CASSSWTGGNEQYF
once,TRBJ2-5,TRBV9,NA,TGTGCCAGCAGTAGGACAGGGAGGGCGAAAGAGACCCAGTACTTC,CASSRTGRAKETQYF
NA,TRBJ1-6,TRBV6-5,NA,TGTGCCAGCAGCTCCGTAGCGGGGAGAACCCTCCACTTT,CASSSVAGRTLHF
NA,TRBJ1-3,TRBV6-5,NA,TGTGCCAGCAGTACATCCGTCTCTGGAAACACCATATATTTT,CASSTSVSGNTIYF
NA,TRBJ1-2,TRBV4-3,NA,TGCGCCAGCAGCCAAGAATGGCTTAACTATGGCTACACCTTC,CASSQEWLNYGYTF
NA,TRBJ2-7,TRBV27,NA,TGTGCCAGCAGCGATCAGGCAGACGAGCAGTACTTC,CASSDQADEQYF
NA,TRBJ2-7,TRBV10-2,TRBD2,TGCGCCAGCAGTGTACTGACTAGCGGGGCTACCTACGAGCAGTACTTC,CASSVLTSGATYEQYF
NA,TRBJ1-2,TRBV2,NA,TGTGCCAGCAGTGGACTCTCACAGGGAGACAGCTATGGCTACACCTTC,CASSGLSQGDSYGYTF
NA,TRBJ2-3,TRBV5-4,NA,TGTGCCAGCAGCGCTGGGGCGGGGAGCACAGATACGCAGTATTTT,CASSAGAGSTDTQYF
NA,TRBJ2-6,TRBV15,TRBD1,TGTGCCACCAGCAGCCCCCCCGGGACAGGGTACTCTGGGGCCAACGTCCTGACTTTC,CATSSPPGTGYSGANVLTF